What follows describes a single T cell receptor (beta chain). The source of the sample is a study of OX40 agonist ivuxolimab in advanced cancers. Study-level information: Patients were given ivuxolimab, an antibody that agonizes OX40 (CD134).

Germline CDR1 MGHRA, CDR2 YSYEKL. The CDR3 loop spans 13 amino acids. With V trimmed by 6 bases and J by 8 bases, 6 bases remained unmatched. Profiled with immunoSEQ multiplex PCR; TCRdb holds only in-frame clones, not every one. Seen here are about 59,000 clones, more than 65% observed once, and the top ten hold approximately 0.57%. The rearrangement links TRBV4-1 to TRBJ2-1, with 8 bases aligning to TRBD1. This clonotype originated in an adult with an advanced solid tumor such as melanoma, head and neck, liver or kidney cancer. Sequencing used CD4+ or CD8+ T cells sorted from blood, obtained in a trial of the OX40 agonist ivuxolimab. DNA for the CDR3: TGCGCCAGCAGACGGACAGGGTCCGATGAGCAGTTCTTC. It encodes CASRRTGSDEQFF.